This TCR beta chain was captured in a study of blood T cell repertoires in COVID-19. Germline V gene data show CDR1 as ENHRY and CDR2 as SYGVKD. V lost 4 bases and J lost 3, with 12 bases in between. CDR3 size: 14 residues. Method: immunoSEQ multiplex PCR; TCRdb's copy keeps in-frame clones and lacks some. The sample contains hundreds of thousands of clones, 75% to 90% of which appear only once. The sequence came from a woman aged 40 to 50 who had recovered from COVID-19. Sequenced sample: peripheral blood. This rearrangement joins TRBV10-3 to TRBJ2-5; D possibly corresponds to TRBD1 (6 bases). CDR3 DNA sequence: TGTGCCATCAGTGTAAACAGGGCCGAAGAGACCCAGTACTTC. This translates into CAISVNRAEETQYF.